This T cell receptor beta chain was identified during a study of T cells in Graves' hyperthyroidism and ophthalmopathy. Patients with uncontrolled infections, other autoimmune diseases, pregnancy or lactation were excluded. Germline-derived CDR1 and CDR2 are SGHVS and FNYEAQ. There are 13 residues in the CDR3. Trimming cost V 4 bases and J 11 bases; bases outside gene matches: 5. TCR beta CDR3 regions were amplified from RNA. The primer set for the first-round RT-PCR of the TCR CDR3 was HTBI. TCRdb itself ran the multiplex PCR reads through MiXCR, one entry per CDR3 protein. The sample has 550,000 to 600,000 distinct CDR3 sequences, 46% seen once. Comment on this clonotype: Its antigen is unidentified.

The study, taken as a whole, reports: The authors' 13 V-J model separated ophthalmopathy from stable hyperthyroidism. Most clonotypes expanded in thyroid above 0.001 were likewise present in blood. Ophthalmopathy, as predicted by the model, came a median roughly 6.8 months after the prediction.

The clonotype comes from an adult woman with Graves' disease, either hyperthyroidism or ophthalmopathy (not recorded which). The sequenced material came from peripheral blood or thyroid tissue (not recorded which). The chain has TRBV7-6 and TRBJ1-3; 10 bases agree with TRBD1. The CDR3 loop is CASSWGQGRAIYF. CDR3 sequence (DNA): TGTGCCAGCAGCTGGGGACAGGGGCGCGCCATATATTTT.